This T cell receptor beta chain was obtained from a study of control samples from healthy donors and cancer patients. Germline V lookup: CDR1 MDHEN, CDR2 SYDVKM. Deletions cut 3 bases from V and 3 bases from J, with 14 bases between. There are 15 residues in the CDR3. Only in-frame clones appear in the TCRdb table, and some are missing; sequencing was by immunoSEQ multiplex PCR. In the table there are 35,000 to 55,000 clones, approximately 89% of which are singletons. The chain is built from TRBV28 and TRBJ1-2; TRBD1 is a possible D gene (6 bases). This TCR was recovered from a woman in her sixties or seventies with lung cancer. Specimen: PBMCs. The CDR3 nucleotides are TGTGCCAGCAGTTTGCCAGGGGACGATTACTATGGCTACACCTTC. This translates into CASSLPGDDYYGYTF.